These 26 T cell receptor beta chains were all obtained from the same sample, sequenced in a study of T cells in Graves' hyperthyroidism and ophthalmopathy. Authors of the study amplified TCR beta CDR3 regions from RNA transcripts. HTBI primers were employed in a first-round RT-PCR of the TCR CDR3. TCRdb called the multiplex PCR reads again in MiXCR, with one record for every CDR3 protein. This table has around 350,000 distinct CDR3 sequences, less than 15% appearing once. The sample comprised blood. These receptors were collected from a woman under 30 with Graves' hyperthyroidism.

This clonotype occurred a few times. The J gene is TRBJ2-3, the V gene TRBV9; TRBD1 might be the D (7 bases). The CDR3 totals 15 residues. V was cut by 4 bases and J by 0 bases, with 12 bases left in between. Germline lookup yields CDR1 SGDLS and CDR2 YYNGEE. This CDR3 is CASSRRGPSTDTQYF. The CDR3 DNA reads TGTGCCAGCAGCCGGAGGGGGCCTAGCACAGATACGCAGTATTTT. The full variable domain, completed using reference TRBV9 and TRBJ2-3, is DSGVTQTPKHLITATGQRVTLRCSPRSGDLSVYWYQQSLDQGLQFLIQYYNGEERAKGNILERFSAQQFPDLHSELNLSSLELGDSALYFCASSRRGPSTDTQYFGPGTRLTVL.

The chain is built from TRBV4-3 and TRBJ2-3, with TRBD2 matching 10 bases. Germline CDR1 and CDR2: LGHNA and YSLEER. Trimming at V came to 2 bases and at J to 2 bases, leaving 4 bases not matched to a gene. This CDR3 has 16 residues. The CDR3 DNA follows: TGCGCCAGCAGCCAACATAGCGGGAGGCCCACAGATACGCAGTATTTT. Residues: CASSQHSGRPTDTQYF.

This clonotype has a count of ten or more. The chain uses TRBV2 and TRBJ2-5; TRBD1 matches 8 bases. V lost 7 bases and J lost 2; bases outside the gene matches: 6. This CDR3 is built from 14 residues. CDR1 and CDR2 (germline): SNHLY, FYNNEI. The CDR3 nucleotides read TGTGCCAGCACCGTGGGACAGGTTCAAGAGACCCAGTACTTC. As protein: CASTVGQVQETQYF.

This clonotype has just a few counts. The CDR3 region is CASSQAPGDAWNEQYF. The CDR3 region has the DNA TGCGCCAGCAGCCAAGCTCCAGGGGACGCGTGGAACGAGCAGTACTTC. The chain uses TRBV4-1 and TRBJ2-7; possibly TRBD1 for D (6 bases). CDR1 MGHRA and CDR2 YSYEKL come from the germline V gene. The germline V and J ends were trimmed by 1 base and 5 bases, with 18 bases remaining between them. The CDR3 sequence is 16 residues long.

This clonotype was seen at least ten times. The gene calls are TRBV5-1 and TRBJ2-5, with 7 bases aligning to TRBD2. The germline V gene encodes CDR1 SGHRS and CDR2 YFSETQ. This CDR3 contains 15 residues. V dropped 0 bases and J dropped 5; count of bases not matched to a gene: 7. CDR3 residues: CASSLGPGGSETQYF. The CDR3 DNA reads TGCGCCAGCAGCTTGGGACCGGGGGGTTCGGAGACCCAGTACTTC.

This clonotype was found many times. This chain joins TRBV28 and TRBJ2-2; 8 nucleotides align to TRBD2. The V segment lost 5 bases and the J segment 6 bases; nucleotides outside the gene matches: 8. Per germline, CDR1 MDHEN and CDR2 SYDVKM. This CDR3 spans 15 amino acids. This chain's CDR3 is CASSPAAREAGELFF. The CDR3 DNA reads as TGTGCCAGCAGTCCCGCCGCGCGGGAGGCCGGGGAGCTGTTTTTT.

This chain joins TRBV7-3 and TRBJ2-2; 9 bases match TRBD2. This CDR3 has 16 amino acids. With 4 bases clipped from V and 5 bases from J, the junction kept 8 bases outside the gene matches. Germline V CDR1 and CDR2: SGHTA, FQGTGA. The chain's CDR3 is CASSYELAGSTGELFF. The CDR3 bases are TGTGCCAGCAGCTATGAACTAGCGGGTAGTACCGGGGAGCTGTTTTTT.

The sample holds many counts of this clonotype. V usage is TRBV7-2 and J usage is TRBJ2-2; TRBD2 matches at 7 bases. Per the germline V gene, CDR1 is SGHTA and CDR2 is FQGNSA. Trimming removed 6 bases from V and 7 bases from J; junction bases left unmatched: 5. The CDR3 covers 13 residues. CDR3 region: CASSSSGGGELFF. The CDR3 region has the DNA TGTGCCAGCAGTTCCTCGGGGGGCGGGGAGCTGTTTTTT.

This clonotype was found many times. The rearrangement joins TRBV24-1 to TRBJ2-1; 7 nucleotides agree with TRBD2. The CDR3 is 16 residues long. In germline, CDR1 is KGHDR, CDR2 SFDVKD. V lost 2 bases to trimming and J lost 0 bases; unmatched junction nucleotides: 3. The CDR3 sequence is CATSDSSGVSYNEQFF. The CDR3 region has the DNA TGTGCCACCAGTGATTCCAGCGGGGTCTCCTACAATGAGCAGTTCTTC.

This clonotype was detected ten times or more. The chain has TRBV7-8 and TRBJ2-1, with 11 bases matching TRBD2. The germline V gene has CDR1 SGHVS and CDR2 FQNEAQ. The ends lost 1 base at V and 0 bases at J; junction bases unmatched: 14. This CDR3 is 21 amino acids long. This chain's CDR3 is CASSLGVLLAGGRSSYNEQFF. CDR3 DNA sequence: TGTGCCAGCAGCTTAGGAGTGCTTCTAGCGGGGGGTAGGAGCTCCTACAATGAGCAGTTCTTC.

Details on this clonotype: The junction departs from the called germline gene at one end, perhaps through a read error. V is TRBV14 and J is TRBJ2-2; 8 nucleotides agree with TRBD1. Germline V gene lookup returns CDR1 SGHDN and CDR2 FVKESK. CDR3 length: 16 amino acids. The CDR3 bases are TGTGTCAGCAGCCAACGTTGGGACAGGAGCACCGGGGAGCTGTTTTTT. Translating it yields CVSSQRWDRSTGELFF.

This clonotype was seen a handful of times. This chain joins TRBV2 and TRBJ2-4; 11 bases agree with TRBD2. After removal of 2 bases from V and 0 bases from J, the junction contained 12 bases not matched to a gene. Looked up from germline, CDR1 is SNHLY and CDR2 is FYNNEI. This CDR3 contains 20 residues. The CDR3 bases are TGTGCCAGCAGTGAATGGGCTTCGACTAGCGGGGTACTAGCCAAAAACATTCAGTACTTC. Its protein product is CASSEWASTSGVLAKNIQYF.

In the case of this clonotype: A much larger clonotype is one base distant, so this may be a read error. This chain joins TRBV20-1 and TRBJ2-1; D ambiguous. This CDR3 comprises 15 residues. The V gene's germline CDR1 is DFQATT and CDR2 SNEGSKA (reference sequence). DNA for the CDR3: TGCAGTGCTGGAAGACTCGCAAGCTCCTACAATGGGCAGTTCTTC. Translating it yields CSAGRLASSYNGQFF.

Ten or more counts support this clonotype. One end of the junction varies from germline; a read error may be responsible. This chain connects TRBV29-1 to TRBJ2-5; 7 nucleotides match TRBD1. Germline values: CDR1 SQVTM, CDR2 ANQGSEA. This CDR3 region has 12 residues. The CDR3 coding sequence is TGCAGCGTTGAAGGGACCGGGACAGAGAGACACTTC. Translated, it gives CSVEGTGTERHF.

The CDR3 here is CATSKRLAGADTQYF. The DNA of the CDR3 is TGTGCCACCAGTAAAAGACTAGCGGGGGCGGATACGCAGTATTTT. The chain uses TRBV15 and TRBJ2-3; 12 positions agree with TRBD2. With 6 bases clipped from V and 6 bases from J, the junction kept 7 bases outside the gene matches. CDR3 size: 15 residues. Germline loops: CDR1 LNHNV, CDR2 YYDKDF (reference sequence).

The table lists this clonotype with many counts. The gene calls are TRBV28 and TRBJ2-2; a possible D gene is TRBD2 (7 bases). V lost 6 bases to trimming and J lost 1 base, with 24 bases between them. The CDR3 length is 19 residues. Per the germline V gene, CDR1 is MDHEN and CDR2 is SYDVKM. CDR3 residues: CASRGGGLAFLKNTGELFF. The CDR3 DNA is TGTGCCAGCAGGGGCGGGGGCCTAGCGTTTCTAAAGAACACCGGGGAGCTGTTTTTT.

This clonotype was picked up a small number of times. V is TRBV11-3 and J is TRBJ2-3; D remains unclear. The CDR3 loop spans 14 amino acids. Germline CDR1 and CDR2: SGHNT and YENEEA. V was pared by 1 base and J by 2 bases, with 7 bases between. CDR3 DNA sequence: TGTGCCAGCAGCTTAGTGGGGAACACAGATACGCAGTATTTT. Translated, it gives CASSLVGNTDTQYF.

This clonotype was recorded a few times. The V and J genes are TRBV6-1 and TRBJ1-5; perhaps TRBD1 as D (5 bases). This CDR3 region has 13 residues. The germline V and J ends were trimmed by 5 bases and 7 bases, with 12 bases remaining between them. Germline V gives CDR1 MNHNS, CDR2 SASEGT. CDR3 protein: CASSTRDRQPQHF. The DNA of the CDR3 is TGTGCCAGCAGTACCCGGGACCGGCAGCCCCAGCATTTT.

This CDR3 reads CASSREMGRGTDTQYF. CDR3 sequence (DNA): TGTGCCAGCTCTCGAGAGATGGGCAGGGGCACAGATACGCAGTATTTT. The J gene is TRBJ2-3, the V gene TRBV18; D is possibly TRBD1 (5 bases). This CDR3 is built from 16 residues. Germline values: CDR1 KGHSH, CDR2 LQKENI. V lost 6 bases and J 1 base, leaving 17 bases between the germline ends.

The table lists this clonotype with many counts. Its ends do not fully match the called genes, so a read error is possible. The rearrangement links TRBV7-3 to TRBJ2-3; D uncertain. The CDR3 consists of 15 residues. Germline assignment: CDR1 SGHTA and CDR2 FQGTGA. The CDR3 DNA reads TGTGCCAACAGCCACCCCAAGCGTGAGATGAGTACGCAGTATTTT. It codes for CANSHPKREMSTQYF.

The gene calls are TRBV29-1 and TRBJ2-6, with TRBD1 matching 7 bases. Trimming at V came to 7 bases and at J to 4 bases, leaving 4 bases not matched to a gene. The CDR3 runs to 13 residues. Germline V gene lookup returns CDR1 SQVTM and CDR2 ANQGSEA. The CDR3 sequence: CSAGTAGANVLTF. DNA for the CDR3: TGCAGCGCTGGGACAGCCGGGGCCAACGTCCTGACTTTC.

This clonotype was seen repeatedly, ten times or more. The chain carries TRBV3-1 and TRBJ1-4; maybe TRBD1 (6 bases). CDR1 and CDR2 (germline): LGHDT, YNNKEL (reference sequence). The CDR3 sequence is 12 residues long. V was cut by 3 bases and J by 11 bases, with 10 bases left in between. CDR3 in DNA: TGTGCCAGCAGCCAGGAGGGGGATAAACTGTTTTTT. This sequence encodes CASSQEGDKLFF.

This clonotype was found many times. The V gene is TRBV7-9, the J gene TRBJ1-2, with D uncertain. Germline V gene sequence: CDR1 SEHNR, CDR2 FQNEAQ (reference sequence). CDR3 length: 13 amino acids. V lost 1 base to trimming and J lost 8 bases, with 11 bases between them. The CDR3 here is CASSLGNIEGYTF. DNA for the CDR3: TGTGCCAGCAGCTTAGGGAATATTGAGGGCTACACCTTC.

This clonotype was counted only a few times. A much larger clone sits a single nucleotide away, making a read error possible. The chain has TRBV2 and TRBJ2-7; 8 bases are shared with TRBD2. CDR1 SNHLY and CDR2 FYNNEI come from the germline V gene. The CDR3 has 13 amino acids. The CDR3 nucleotides read TGTGCCGGAAGGACTAGCCGCCTTTACGAGCAGCACTTC. Protein sequence: CAGRTSRLYEQHF.

This clonotype was counted only a few times. CDR3 sequence: CASSEARGDNQPQHF. CDR3 nucleotides: TGTGCCAGCAGTGAGGCCCGGGGCGACAATCAGCCCCAGCATTTT. The rearrangement uses TRBV6-1 and TRBJ1-5; D is possibly TRBD1 (5 bases). Trimming took 3 bases from V and 3 from J, leaving 12 bases between them. The CDR3 contains 15 residues. Looked up from germline, CDR1 is MNHNS and CDR2 is SASEGT.

There are a few counts of this clonotype. The chain joins TRBV9 to TRBJ2-3, with 10 bases matching TRBD2. J was trimmed by 6 bases and V by 3 bases; bases with no gene match: 13. The CDR3 has 17 residues. Germline CDR1 and CDR2: SGDLS and YYNGEE. Here the CDR3 DNA reads TGTGCCAGCAGCGGAGGACTAGCGGATCTCCCGTTGGATACGCAGTATTTT. Amino acid sequence: CASSGGLADLPLDTQYF.